What follows is one T cell receptor (beta chain) and its context. TCRdb re-called the 5' RACE reads through MiXCR, storing one row per CDR3 protein. The sample includes 70,000 to 80,000 distinct CDR3 sequences, 12% of them seen just once. The V gene lost 3 bases and the J gene lost 8 bases, with 12 bases spanning the gap. The CDR3 has 14 amino acids. Germline V gene sequence: CDR1 SGDLS, CDR2 YYNGEE. The sample is drawn from a study of early T cells in non-severe SARS-CoV-2 infection. The clonotype originates from an adult who was a healthcare worker with PCR-confirmed SARS-CoV-2 infection or an uninfected control (not recorded which). Sample: whole blood, taken at baseline. The gene calls are TRBV9 and TRBJ1-6, with D perhaps TRBD1 (5 bases). CDR3 coding DNA: TGTGCCAGCAGCGGGAGGGGAGGGGATTCACCCCTCCACTTT. Translation: CASSGRGGDSPLHF. The full variable domain, rest sourced from reference TRBV9 and TRBJ1-6, is DSGVTQTPKHLITATGQRVTLRCSPRSGDLSVYWYQQSLDQGLQFLIQYYNGEERAKGNILERFSAQQFPDLHSELNLSSLELGDSALYFCASSGRGGDSPLHFGNGTRLTVT.